This note documents a single T cell receptor (beta chain) sequence. The J segment lost 8 bases and the V segment lost 6 bases, leaving 6 bases of the junction unmatched. The CDR3 runs to 13 residues. CDR1 and CDR2 from the germline V gene are SNHLY and FYNNEI. These data come from a study of blood T cell repertoires in COVID-19. Original analysis: Estimation of nucleated cell counts relied on the amplification of reference gene primers. TCRdb's table, derived via immunoSEQ multiplex PCR, lists solely in-frame clones and lacks some. That table is the source of V, J and clone size, and D and trimming were worked out from the DNA. The sample comprises around 370,000 clones, over 70% of which are singletons, and under 6.5% rests with the top ten. It was during active infection that Seattle patients were enrolled and then longitudinally followed.

The rearrangement joins TRBV2 to TRBJ1-4; 7 bases map to TRBD1. Sequences were obtained from peripheral blood. The source of this sequence is a woman aged 50 to 60 with COVID-19, enrolled during active disease. The DNA of the CDR3 is TGTGCCAGCAGGGAGACAGGGTTGGAAAAACTGTTTTTT. Amino acid sequence: CASRETGLEKLFF.